A single sample is the source of the 11 T cell receptor beta chains below, sequenced in a study of sequential checkpoint blockade in melanoma. TCRdb's copy holds only in-frame clones and misses some; the assay was immunoSEQ multiplex PCR. This sample has about 19,000 clones, with approximately 26% found just once. Specified treatment: randomized to nivolumab then ipilimumab (arm A) or the reverse (arm B). The specimen comprised tumor tissue (inferred from file names), sampled from a patient given nivolumab and ipilimumab in sequence. These receptors were taken from a human donor with melanoma.

This clone was observed a handful of times. The V gene is TRBV4-3, the J gene TRBJ1-2; D unclear. V lost 0 bases to trimming and J lost 4 bases, with 18 bases between them. The CDR3 contains 17 residues. The germline V gene encodes CDR1 LGHNA and CDR2 YSLEER. The CDR3 DNA sequence: TGCGCCAGCAGCCAAGATTGGAGGACCGCCGGATTCTATGGCTACACCTTC. Encoded protein: CASSQDWRTAGFYGYTF.

The rearrangement uses TRBV6-8 and TRBJ1-1, with 8 bases aligning to TRBD1. Germline V gene sequence: CDR1 MNHGY, CDR2 SAAAGT. J was trimmed by 4 bases and V by 4 bases; bases with no gene match: 5. The CDR3 runs to 14 residues. CDR3 DNA sequence: TGTGCCAGCAGTTCGGACAGGGCTGCCACTGAAGCTTTCTTT. This codes for CASSSDRAATEAFF.

The chain carries TRBV5-1 and TRBJ2-2; D gene uncertain. CDR1 is SGHRS and CDR2 is YFSETQ in the germline V gene. The CDR3 is made up of 14 amino acids. V dropped 4 bases and J dropped 2 bases, with 9 bases sitting between them. CDR3 nucleotides: TGCGCCAGCAGCCTGCAAGTTAACACCGGGGAGCTGTTTTTT. This sequence encodes CASSLQVNTGELFF.

CDR3 in DNA: TGTGCCAGCAGCTACGGGACAGCCTATGGCTACACCTTC. Protein sequence: CASSYGTAYGYTF. The chain links TRBV7-2 to TRBJ1-2, with TRBD1 matching 7 bases. CDR1 is SGHTA and CDR2 is FQGNSA in the germline V gene. V shed 4 bases, J shed 4 bases, and the junction held 3 bases outside the gene matches. This CDR3 has 13 amino acids. The full variable domain, rest sourced from reference TRBV7-2 and TRBJ1-2, is GAGVSQSPSNKVTEKGKDVELRCDPISGHTALYWYRQSLGQGLEFLIYFQGNSAPDKSGLPSDRFSAERTGGSVSTLTIQRTQQEDSAVYLCASSYGTAYGYTFGSGTRLTVV.

There are a few counts of this clone. This chain uses TRBV9 with TRBJ2-3; 7 bases are a match to TRBD1. Losses at the gene ends were 5 bases for V and 4 bases for J; bases not matched to a gene: 13. Per germline, CDR1 SGDLS and CDR2 YYNGEE. CDR3 length: 16 residues. CDR3: CASSELNRGVADTQYF. The CDR3, as DNA: TGTGCCAGCAGTGAGCTCAACAGGGGTGTCGCAGATACGCAGTATTTT.

V gene TRBV15 combines with J gene TRBJ2-7; TRBD2 matches 9 bases. The J segment lost 3 bases and the V segment lost 0 bases, leaving 3 bases of the junction unmatched. The germline CDR1 and CDR2 sequences are LNHNV and YYDKDF (reference sequence). This CDR3 comprises 15 residues. CDR3 nucleotides: TGTGCCACCAGCAGAGATCGACTAGCGGACTACGAGCAGTACTTC. Protein sequence: CATSRDRLADYEQYF.

The CDR3 is CSVEDGDNYEQYF. Here the CDR3 DNA reads TGCAGCGTTGAAGATGGGGACAACTACGAGCAGTACTTC. The gene calls are TRBV29-1 and TRBJ2-7; D is possibly TRBD1 (6 bases). The germline V gene has CDR1 SQVTM and CDR2 ANQGSEA. Trimming left V 0 bases short and J 3 bases short, with 9 bases between. The CDR3 consists of 13 residues.

This clone occurred a few times. V usage is TRBV30 and J usage is TRBJ1-3; TRBD1 might be the D (5 bases). The CDR3 has 16 residues. V lost 3 bases, J lost 2 bases, and 17 bases lay in between. Germline V gene lookup returns CDR1 GTSNPN and CDR2 SVGIG (reference sequence). The CDR3 loop reads CAWSPIEQGTGNTIYF. CDR3 nucleotides: TGTGCCTGGAGCCCGATAGAGCAGGGAACTGGAAACACCATATATTTT.

This clone has at least ten counts. This chain links TRBV11-3 with TRBJ1-6; D unclear. Trimming removed 3 bases from V and 7 bases from J, with 13 bases in between. The CDR3 spans 15 residues. Germline V gene sequence: CDR1 SGHNT, CDR2 YENEEA. For the CDR3, the DNA is TGTGCCAGCAGCTTGCCAACTTGGGCAAATTCACCCCTCCACTTT. Translating gives CASSLPTWANSPLHF.

This clone has at least ten counts. The J gene is TRBJ1-6, the V gene TRBV11-3; TRBD1 agrees at 8 bases. The germline CDR1 and CDR2 sequences are SGHNT and YENEEA. V lost 4 bases and J lost 6; bases outside the gene matches: 5. The CDR3 totals 15 residues. The CDR3 region is CASSWGQEANSPLHF. CDR3 DNA sequence: TGTGCCAGCAGCTGGGGACAGGAGGCTAATTCACCCCTCCACTTT.

This chain joins TRBV6-8 and TRBJ1-2; weak D call: TRBD1 (6 bases). The CDR3 runs to 15 residues. V was shortened by 2 bases and J by 4 bases, with 14 bases between the two germline ends. The germline V gene has CDR1 MNHGY and CDR2 SAAAGT. The CDR3 region is CASSYQVNRVYGYTF. CDR3 bases: TGTGCCAGCAGTTACCAAGTGAACAGGGTCTATGGCTACACCTTC.